One sample yielded the 14 T cell receptor beta chains listed below, sequenced in a study of CD8 T cells in ankylosing spondylitis. TCRdb analysed the 5' RACE reads with MiXCR anew, one entry per CDR3 protein. The sample holds 250,000 to 300,000 distinct CDR3 sequences, 20% seen once. Sequencing used blood, either unsorted or a sorted T cell fraction (not recorded which). Source of these receptors: a male donor with ankylosing spondylitis or in good health (not recorded which).

The chain has TRBV20-1 and TRBJ1-5; 7 positions match TRBD1. The CDR3 is 16 amino acids. With 6 bases clipped from V and 1 base from J, the junction kept 12 bases outside the gene matches. The V gene's germline CDR1 is DFQATT and CDR2 SNEGSKA (reference sequence). The CDR3 DNA sequence: TGCAGTGCGACGGGACAGACCTTCGGGAGCAATCAGCCCCAGCATTTT. Translated, it gives CSATGQTFGSNQPQHF.

The V gene is TRBV24-1, the J gene TRBJ2-3; the D call may be TRBD1 or TRBD2 (5 bases each). From germline, CDR1 is KGHDR and CDR2 SFDVKD. Trimming removed 4 bases from V and 6 bases from J, with 19 bases in between. The CDR3 totals 16 residues. The CDR3 DNA follows: TGTGCCACCAGTGACCCGGGACCGGAGTCTCGGGATACGCAGTATTTT. Translation: CATSDPGPESRDTQYF.

This clonotype was seen a handful of times. The V gene is TRBV7-2, the J gene TRBJ2-3, with 12 nucleotides matching TRBD2. The CDR3 has 16 residues. Per germline, CDR1 SGHTA and CDR2 FQGNSA. V dropped 5 bases and J dropped 6; count of bases not matched to a gene: 9. The DNA for the CDR3 is TGTGCCAGCAGCCCCGGACTAGCGGGGCGCTGGGATACGCAGTATTTT. It codes for CASSPGLAGRWDTQYF.

This clonotype has more than one count but fewer than ten. The chain combines TRBV20-1 with TRBJ2-7; 12 nucleotides match TRBD2. CDR1 and CDR2 (germline): DFQATT, SNEGSKA (reference sequence). Losses at the gene ends were 7 bases for V and 5 bases for J; bases not matched to a gene: 6. The length of the CDR3 is 13 residues. CDR3 bases: TGCAGTGTCATCCTAGCGGGAGGGCACGAGCAGTACGTC. Translated: CSVILAGGHEQYV.

CDR3 in amino acids: CASSLSGTVNQPQHF. DNA for the CDR3: TGCGCCAGCAGCTTGTCAGGGACGGTCAATCAGCCCCAGCATTTT. V is TRBV5-1 and J is TRBJ1-5; possible D gene TRBD1, 5 bases. Trimming stripped 1 base from V and 3 bases from J, with 11 bases between. This CDR3 is built from 15 residues. The germline V gene has CDR1 SGHRS and CDR2 YFSETQ.

This clonotype was recorded at least ten times. The chain employs TRBV10-2 and TRBJ2-4; D uncertain. V dropped 8 bases and J dropped 0 bases, with 11 bases sitting between them. The CDR3 is made up of 14 amino acids. Germline loops: CDR1 WSHSY, CDR2 SAAADI. CDR3 protein: CASQASLAKNIQYF. CDR3 sequence (DNA): TGCGCCAGCCAAGCCTCGCTAGCCAAAAACATTCAGTACTTC.

The rearrangement uses TRBV9 and TRBJ2-3, with D tentatively TRBD1 (6 bases). The CDR3 covers 14 residues. Trimming removed 2 bases from V and 2 bases from J, with 9 bases in between. Germline CDR1 reads SGDLS; CDR2 reads YYNGEE. CDR3 region: CASSVRQATDTQYF. The CDR3 region has the DNA TGTGCCAGCAGCGTTCGACAGGCCACAGATACGCAGTATTTT. Drawing the rest from reference TRBV9 and TRBJ2-3, the complete variable domain is DSGVTQTPKHLITATGQRVTLRCSPRSGDLSVYWYQQSLDQGLQFLIQYYNGEERAKGNILERFSAQQFPDLHSELNLSSLELGDSALYFCASSVRQATDTQYFGPGTRLTVL.

The chain uses TRBV24-1 and TRBJ2-1; 12 bases map to TRBD2. The CDR3 has 17 residues. Germline lookup yields CDR1 KGHDR and CDR2 SFDVKD. Losses at the gene ends were 3 bases for V and 5 bases for J; bases not matched to a gene: 7. Here the CDR3 reads CATSDRTSGTVHNEQFF. The CDR3, as DNA: TGTGCCACCAGTGATAGGACTAGCGGGACTGTGCACAATGAGCAGTTCTTC.

This clonotype has a count of ten or more. The chain employs TRBV5-1 and TRBJ1-1; D remains ambiguous. Per germline, CDR1 SGHRS and CDR2 YFSETQ. Trimming pared 2 bases from V and 1 base from J, leaving 9 bases between. The CDR3 totals 14 residues. The CDR3 region has the DNA TGCGCCAGCAGCTTCTCGGCAGAGAACACTGAAGCTTTCTTT. Its protein is CASSFSAENTEAFF.

Comment on this clonotype: One junction end does not reproduce the germline sequence, and a read error may be involved. The chain is built from TRBV5-1 and TRBJ2-1; tentatively, D is TRBD1 (6 bases). The V gene's germline CDR1 is SGHRS and CDR2 YFSETQ. The CDR3 has 13 residues. The CDR3 DNA reads as TGCGCCAGCAGTTTGGGACAAGACAATGAGCAGCTCTTC. This gives the protein CASSLGQDNEQLF.

This clonotype was recorded a few times. This sequence joins TRBV27 and TRBJ1-2; no firm D call. V gave up 2 bases and J gave up 5 bases, with 9 bases separating them. CDR3 size: 13 residues. Per the germline V gene, CDR1 is MNHEY and CDR2 is SMNVEV (reference sequence). This chain's CDR3 is CASSLQVGYGYTF. CDR3 coding DNA: TGTGCCAGCAGTTTACAGGTTGGGTATGGCTACACCTTC.

The chain is built from TRBV15 and TRBJ2-1; TRBD2 agrees at 10 bases. The CDR3 has 17 residues. The germline CDR1 and CDR2 sequences are LNHNV and YYDKDF (reference sequence). Germline trimming cut 0 bases from V and 6 bases from J; bases unmatched to any gene: 8. CDR3: CATSRDLAGVKVNEQFF. The CDR3 nucleotides read TGTGCCACCAGCAGAGATCTAGCGGGAGTGAAGGTCAATGAGCAGTTCTTC.

This clonotype was observed a handful of times. The chain is built from TRBV6-1 and TRBJ2-3, with D possibly being TRBD1 (5 bases). Trimming shortened V by 8 bases and J by 2 bases, and 11 bases separated the two germline ends. Germline assignment: CDR1 MNHNS and CDR2 SASEGT. The CDR3 loop spans 13 amino acids. The CDR3 sequence: CASGADDTDTQYF. The CDR3 coding sequence is TGTGCCAGCGGGGCGGATGACACAGATACGCAGTATTTT.

In this sample, this clonotype turned up many times. The V call is TRBV20-1, the J call TRBJ2-2; 11 bases align to TRBD1. The CDR3 sequence is 15 residues long. Trimming removed 1 base from V and 3 bases from J; junction bases left unmatched: 1. Germline V lookup: CDR1 DFQATT, CDR2 SNEGSKA (reference sequence). CDR3 loop: CSARGTGGYTGELFF. The CDR3 DNA reads as TGCAGTGCTAGAGGGACAGGGGGCTACACCGGGGAGCTGTTTTTT.